This paragraph reports one TCR beta chain. Only in-frame clones appear in the TCRdb table, and some are missing; sequencing was by immunoSEQ multiplex PCR. The table shows approximately 1,500,000 clones, with roughly 96% occurring only once. This record belongs to a study of shared clonotypes between healthy human individuals. The sequence derives from a man in his thirties or forties in good health. Sequenced input: naive CD4+ T cells sorted from blood. Documented subset: CD45RA+ positively selected.

The CDR3 sequence: CASSGDWSSYNEQFF. DNA of the CDR3: TGTGCCAGCAGCGGAGACTGGAGCTCCTACAATGAGCAGTTCTTC. The chain has TRBV11-3 and TRBJ2-1; no definite D call. CDR3 length equals 15 residues. The V gene's germline CDR1 is SGHNT and CDR2 YENEEA. The V end lost 5 bases, the J end lost 0 bases, and 11 bases lay between the germline ends.